This T cell receptor beta chain comes out of a study of glioma-infiltrating T cells after dendritic cell vaccination. Time point reported: after dendritic cell vaccination, including at tumor progression/relapse. Germline CDR1 reads SGHVS; CDR2 reads FQNEAQ. Between the trimmed V and J ends, which lost 1 base and 7 bases, there was a span of 13 bases. This CDR3 comprises 14 residues. TCRdb's copy holds only in-frame clones and misses some; the assay was immunoSEQ multiplex PCR. Of 85,000 to 100,000 clones listed, approximately 81% are singletons. The chain is built from TRBV7-8 and TRBJ1-1; D is uncertain. The source of this sequence is a human donor with glioblastoma. Sequencing used blood, obtained after dendritic cell vaccination. CDR3 coding DNA: TGTGCCAGCAGCTTAGAGAGAGGTAATGTTGAAGCTTTCTTT. Amino acids: CASSLERGNVEAFF.